What follows describes a single T cell receptor (beta chain). The germline V and J ends were trimmed by 0 bases and 3 bases, with 16 bases remaining between them. The germline CDR1 and CDR2 sequences are SGHRS and YFSETQ. The length of the CDR3 is 16 residues. These data belong to a study of shared clonotypes between healthy human individuals. Method: immunoSEQ multiplex PCR; TCRdb's copy keeps in-frame clones and lacks some. The table records 2 million to 2.5 million clones, 85% to 95% of them present only once. The chain has TRBV5-1 and TRBJ2-7; tentatively, D is TRBD2 (6 bases). The clonotype originates from a man in his late teens or twenties in good health. Some clones in this sample may be carry-over from other donors' samples. The sample comprised naive CD4+ T cells from PBMCs. Subset here: CD45RA+ positively selected. Here the CDR3 reads CASSLVPGGSYYEQYF. Written as DNA, the CDR3 is TGCGCCAGCAGCTTGGTCCCCGGGGGTAGTTACTACGAGCAGTACTTC.